The 16 T cell receptor beta chains below come from one sample, sequenced in a study of blood T cell repertoires in COVID-19. TCRdb's copy holds only in-frame clones and misses some; the assay was immunoSEQ multiplex PCR. In the table there are about 260,000 clones, around nine tenths of which are singletons. The material sequenced was peripheral blood. These TCRs come from a woman in her fifties or sixties with COVID-19, enrolled during active disease.

This rearrangement joins TRBV2 to TRBJ1-5, with TRBD1 matching 10 bases. CDR1 SNHLY and CDR2 FYNNEI come from the germline V gene. The J segment lost 4 bases and the V segment lost 7 bases, leaving 4 bases of the junction unmatched. The CDR3 has 14 residues. This CDR3 is CASTTGGWNQPQHF. The CDR3 DNA is TGTGCCAGCACGACAGGGGGCTGGAATCAGCCCCAGCATTTT. Based on the CDR3 plus reference TRBV2 and TRBJ1-5, the full variable domain is EPEVTQTPSHQVTQMGQEVILRCVPISNHLYFYWYRQILGQKVEFLVSFYNNEISEKSEIFDDQFSVERPDGSNFTLKIRSTKLEDSAMYFCASTTGGWNQPQHFGDGTRLSIL.

V is TRBV28 and J is TRBJ2-3; TRBD1 might be the D (5 bases). Germline V gene sequence: CDR1 MDHEN, CDR2 SYDVKM. This CDR3 has 15 residues. The V and J ends lost 2 bases and 6 bases respectively, with 15 bases between them. The chain's CDR3 is CASSLLRAGSDTQYF. The CDR3 DNA reads TGTGCCAGCAGTTTACTTCGGGCAGGGTCGGATACGCAGTATTTT.

V gene TRBV19 combines with J gene TRBJ2-2; 7 bases line up with TRBD1. There are 15 residues in the CDR3. Trimming at V came to 7 bases and at J to 1 base, leaving 6 bases not matched to a gene. Germline values: CDR1 LNHDA, CDR2 SQIVND (reference sequence). The CDR3 is CASKWRQGNTGELFF. The CDR3 DNA follows: TGTGCCAGTAAATGGAGACAGGGGAACACCGGGGAGCTGTTTTTT.

The chain joins TRBV19 to TRBJ2-3; 8 bases agree with TRBD2. The trim removed 2 bases at V and 0 bases at J, leaving 4 bases unmatched. Germline CDR1 is LNHDA and CDR2 is SQIVND (reference sequence). This CDR3 has 16 residues. The CDR3 reads CASSINSGASTDTQYF. CDR3 coding DNA: TGTGCCAGTAGTATAAATAGCGGGGCTAGCACAGATACGCAGTATTTT.

This clone was found once. The CDR3 region is CASSLATGAVMPQHF. CDR3 DNA: TGTGCCAGCAGCTTAGCGACAGGGGCGGTTATGCCCCAGCATTTT. V is TRBV7-8 and J is TRBJ1-5; TRBD1 matches 8 bases. Germline CDR1 is SGHVS and CDR2 is FQNEAQ. V lost 0 bases and J lost 9; bases outside the gene matches: 7. The CDR3 spans 15 residues.

The rearrangement joins TRBV7-8 to TRBJ2-2; 8 bases are shared with TRBD2. CDR1 is SGHVS, CDR2 FQNEAQ, per germline. CDR3 size: 17 residues. V dropped 2 bases and J dropped 4; count of bases not matched to a gene: 9. The CDR3 DNA is TGTGCCAGCAGCTTAACATCCGGGGGGGCGACCACCGGGGAGCTGTTTTTT. It translates to CASSLTSGGATTGELFF.

This clone has a handful of counts. CDR3 DNA sequence: TGTGCCACCACCGCCCAAGGGACAGGGGTTGGCCGTGAAGCTTTCTTT. This gives the protein CATTAQGTGVGREAFF. This chain uses TRBV24-1 with TRBJ1-1; 10 positions agree with TRBD1. The germline V gene encodes CDR1 KGHDR and CDR2 SFDVKD. J was trimmed by 7 bases and V by 8 bases; bases with no gene match: 15. The CDR3 has 16 amino acids.

This clone has just a few counts. The rearrangement links TRBV29-1 to TRBJ2-1, with TRBD2 matching over 10 bases. V was pared by 7 bases and J by 9 bases, with 12 bases of the junction left unmatched. Germline V gives CDR1 SQVTM, CDR2 ANQGSEA. The CDR3 spans 14 residues. In nucleotides, the CDR3 is TGCAGCGCCAAGATAGCGGGAGGCCGGGGTGAGCAGTTCTTC. Amino acid sequence: CSAKIAGGRGEQFF.

This clone appeared a few times. The rearrangement uses TRBV2 and TRBJ2-2; TRBD2 matches 14 bases. Per germline, CDR1 SNHLY and CDR2 FYNNEI. V gave up 8 bases and J gave up 5 bases; unmatched junction bases: 1. The CDR3 is 14 residues long. CDR3 protein: CASRLAGGTGELFF. For the CDR3, the DNA is TGTGCCAGCCGACTAGCGGGAGGGACCGGGGAGCTGTTTTTT.

This clone was seen a handful of times. The genes are TRBV5-8 and TRBJ2-1, with 10 bases lining up with TRBD1. The CDR3 spans 14 residues. Unmatched junction bases numbered 11, after V lost 10 bases and J lost 7 bases. Germline V CDR1 and CDR2: SGHTS, YDEGEE. Here the CDR3 reads CAWGGQGIKNEQFF. CDR3 coding DNA: TGTGCCTGGGGGGGACAGGGGATAAAGAATGAGCAGTTCTTC.

The chain employs TRBV13 and TRBJ1-4; the D gene is possibly TRBD1 (5 bases). V gave up 4 bases and J gave up 10 bases, with 7 bases separating them. The germline V gene encodes CDR1 PRHDT and CDR2 FYEKMQ (reference sequence). The CDR3 is 11 residues long. CDR3 amino acids: CASSSGGKLFF. The CDR3, as DNA: TGTGCCAGCAGCTCGGGGGGAAAACTGTTTTTT.

In nucleotides, the CDR3 is TGTGCCATCGGGGGGAATCAATATGGCTACACCTTC. Protein: CAIGGNQYGYTF. The gene calls are TRBV10-3 and TRBJ1-2; D possibly corresponds to TRBD1 (5 bases). CDR1 is ENHRY and CDR2 is SYGVKD in the germline V gene. Trimming cost V 8 bases and J 5 bases, with 12 bases left between them. This CDR3 has 12 amino acids.

The chain carries TRBV6-5 and TRBJ2-7; 9 bases line up with TRBD2. J gave up 0 bases and V 8 bases, and 8 bases lay outside the gene matches. CDR1 is MNHEY and CDR2 is SVGAGI in the germline V gene. This CDR3 region has 15 residues. The CDR3 nucleotides are TGTGCCAGCGGCGCCCTAGCGGGGAGCTCCTACGAGCAGTACTTC. Its protein is CASGALAGSSYEQYF.

The chain recombines TRBV3-1 (or the pseudogene TRBV3-2) with TRBJ2-1, with 12 bases aligning to TRBD2. With 5 bases clipped from V and 9 bases from J, the junction kept 11 bases outside the gene matches. CDR1 LGHDT and CDR2 YNNKEL come from the germline V gene (reference sequence). This CDR3 contains 16 residues. The CDR3 loop reads CASSTRLAGDNSEQFF. The CDR3 DNA follows: TGTGCCAGCAGCACCCGACTAGCGGGAGACAACAGTGAGCAGTTCTTC.

This chain links TRBV10-1 with TRBJ2-3, with a tentative D call TRBD2 (5 bases). Trimming stripped 9 bases from V and 5 bases from J, with 12 bases between. Germline V gene sequence: CDR1 WNHNN, CDR2 SYGVQD (reference sequence). There are 12 residues in the CDR3. In DNA, the CDR3 is TGCGCCAGTAATCACGGGATAGATACGCAGTATTTT. It encodes CASNHGIDTQYF.

As DNA, the CDR3 is TGCAGTGCCCAGATGGGGCAAGGCTACACCTTC. It specifies CSAQMGQGYTF. V is TRBV20-1 and J is TRBJ1-2; maybe TRBD1 (5 bases). The germline V gene has CDR1 DFQATT and CDR2 SNEGSKA (reference sequence). This CDR3 is built from 11 residues. Trimming removed 6 bases at V and 8 bases at J, with 13 bases between.